This T cell receptor beta chain was documented in a study of OX40 agonist ivuxolimab in advanced cancers. Study in general: Dose-escalation cases comprised hepatocellular carcinoma, melanoma, renal cell or head and neck cancer. Patients achieving partial responses numbered three: one hepatocellular carcinoma case and two cutaneous melanoma cases. A male proportion of approximately 83% was recorded, with mean age around 64 years and range roughly 23 to 90. Study-level points and caveats: Dosing at 0.1 to 3.0 mg/kg was accompanied by clonal expansion of CD4+ and CD8+ blood T cells by week 6.

Trimming took off 3 bases at V and 8 bases at J, with 11 bases between the two ends. The CDR3 contains 13 residues. Germline CDR1 and CDR2: KGHSH and LQKENI. Using immunoSEQ multiplex PCR, the repertoire was profiled, and TCRdb retains in-frame clones only, with some absent. Seen here are 62,000 or so clones, around four fifths observed once, and the top ten hold around 3.4%. Turning to this clone: Its antigen is currently unknown.

V gene TRBV18 combines with J gene TRBJ2-1; D possibly matches TRBD1 or TRBD2 (6 bases each). This receptor was identified in an adult with an advanced solid tumor such as melanoma, head and neck, liver or kidney cancer. Specimen: CD4+ or CD8+ T cells sorted from blood, collected in a trial of the OX40 agonist ivuxolimab. The CDR3 reads CASSPMEGDEQFF. DNA of the CDR3: TGTGCCAGCTCACCGATGGAGGGGGATGAGCAGTTCTTC.